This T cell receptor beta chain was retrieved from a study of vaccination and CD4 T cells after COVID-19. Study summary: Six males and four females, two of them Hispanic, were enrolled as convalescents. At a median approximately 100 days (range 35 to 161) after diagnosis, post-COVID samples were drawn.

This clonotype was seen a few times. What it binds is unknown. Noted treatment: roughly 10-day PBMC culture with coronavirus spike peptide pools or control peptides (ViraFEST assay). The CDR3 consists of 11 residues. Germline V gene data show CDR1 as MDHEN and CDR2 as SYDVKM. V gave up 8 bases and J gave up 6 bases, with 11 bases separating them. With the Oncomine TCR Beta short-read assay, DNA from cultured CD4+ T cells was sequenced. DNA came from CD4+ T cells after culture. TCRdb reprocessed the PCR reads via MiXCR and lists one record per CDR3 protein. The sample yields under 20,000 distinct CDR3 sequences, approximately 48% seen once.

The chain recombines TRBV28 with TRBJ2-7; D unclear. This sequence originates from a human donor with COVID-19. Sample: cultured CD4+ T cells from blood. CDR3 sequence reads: CASALGPEQYF. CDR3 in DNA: TGTGCCAGCGCCCTGGGCCCCGAGCAGTACTTC.